The T cell receptor (beta chain) described here comes from a study of monozygotic twins with inflammatory bowel disease. One entry per CDR3 protein, without DNA, is what TCRdb gives after re-calling the 5' RACE reads. The sample has 400,000 to 500,000 distinct CDR3 sequences. The germline gives CDR1 SGHAT, CDR2 FQNNGV. There are 15 residues in the CDR3. The receptor was derived from a human donor with ulcerative colitis or Crohn's disease, or a healthy co-twin of an affected twin (not recorded which). Sequences were obtained from blood. The chain is built from TRBV11-2 and TRBJ2-5; checking the TCRdb D call of TRBD1 is not possible without DNA. This CDR3 is CASSRGQGGIKTQYF.